The 12 T cell receptor beta chains below all came from one sample that was sequenced in a study of blood T cell repertoires in COVID-19. Here immunoSEQ multiplex PCR was the method, and the copy in TCRdb shows in-frame clones only, minus some. The repertoire holds 200,000 to 250,000 clones, with 84% as singletons. Input material: PBMCs or T cells enriched from blood (not recorded which). Every receptor here comes from a woman aged 40 to 50 who had recovered from COVID-19.

The chain combines TRBV6-5 with TRBJ2-3; TRBD1 is a possible D gene (7 bases). The germline gives CDR1 MNHEY, CDR2 SVGAGI. Trimming shortened V by 6 bases and J by 2 bases, and 15 bases separated the two germline ends. The length of the CDR3 is 15 residues. The chain's CDR3 is CASSGGTVNTDTQYF. DNA of the CDR3: TGTGCCAGCAGCGGAGGGACAGTTAACACAGATACGCAGTATTTT.

This sequence joins TRBV5-8 and TRBJ2-7, with 13 bases that match TRBD2. This CDR3 has 16 residues. Germline-derived CDR1 and CDR2 are SGHTS and YDEGEE. The junction had 1 base not matched to a gene; V was cut back by 1 base and J by 0 bases. CDR3: CASSLRTSGGSYEQYF. In nucleotides, the CDR3 is TGTGCCAGCAGCTTGAGGACTAGCGGGGGCTCCTACGAGCAGTACTTC.

The chain uses TRBV19 and TRBJ1-2; D might be TRBD1 (5 bases). Germline values: CDR1 LNHDA, CDR2 SQIVND (reference sequence). This CDR3 contains 16 residues. Between the trimmed V and J ends, which lost 3 bases and 4 bases, there was a span of 18 bases. DNA of the CDR3: TGTGCCAGTAGTATCTCGGTTTGGCAGGGAAGCTATGGCTACACCTTC. Translation gives CASSISVWQGSYGYTF.

V usage is TRBV19 and J usage is TRBJ2-7; TRBD1 might be the D (6 bases). The CDR3 has 13 residues. Germline V gene lookup returns CDR1 LNHDA and CDR2 SQIVND (reference sequence). V lost 3 bases and J lost 6, with 12 bases in between. The CDR3 protein is CASSISRRGEQYF. CDR3 DNA: TGTGCCAGTAGTATTTCCCGCAGGGGCGAGCAGTACTTC.

CDR3 residues: CASSKGAWERDLYEQYV. The CDR3 DNA reads as TGTGCCAGCAGCAAAGGGGCCTGGGAGCGGGACCTCTACGAGCAGTACGTC. J is TRBJ2-7 and V is TRBV21-1; TRBD2 is taken as the D call from the table, unchecked against the DNA. TRBV21-1 is assigned pseudogene status. The CDR3 runs 17 residues.

The chain joins TRBV9 to TRBJ2-2; a possible D gene is TRBD2 (6 bases). The CDR3 contains 19 residues. Per the germline V gene, CDR1 is SGDLS and CDR2 is YYNGEE. V was trimmed by 4 bases and J by 1 base, leaving 23 bases between them. The CDR3 DNA sequence: TGTGCCAGCAGCCCCCGTTTGGGTGGGGGGTCATGGAACACCGGGGAGCTGTTTTTT. Protein sequence: CASSPRLGGGSWNTGELFF.

This chain connects TRBV28 to TRBJ2-6, with TRBD1 matching 8 bases. This CDR3 contains 17 residues. Trimming removed 7 bases from V and 3 bases from J; junction bases left unmatched: 11. Germline V CDR1 and CDR2: MDHEN, SYDVKM. CDR3 residues: CASTRGQGALGANVLTF. The CDR3 coding sequence is TGTGCCAGCACGAGGGGGCAGGGGGCGCTTGGGGCCAACGTCCTGACTTTC.

The chain couples TRBV10-3 to TRBJ1-2; tentative D call: TRBD1 (5 bases). In germline, CDR1 is ENHRY, CDR2 SYGVKD. This CDR3 has 14 residues. Trimming took off 2 bases at V and 6 bases at J, with 13 bases between the two ends. As DNA, the CDR3 is TGTGCCATCAGTGAGCTTCACCCAGGGAATGGCTACACCTTC. Translation gives CAISELHPGNGYTF.

The count of this clone is one. This chain joins TRBV5-1 and TRBJ1-1; 8 positions agree with TRBD1. CDR1 and CDR2 (germline): SGHRS, YFSETQ. After removal of 5 bases from V and 1 base from J, the junction contained 1 base not matched to a gene. CDR3 size: 13 residues. The CDR3 spells CASRGQENTEAFF. The CDR3 bases are TGCGCCAGCAGGGGACAGGAGAACACTGAAGCTTTCTTT.

In this sample, this clone turned up a few times. The chain uses TRBV20-1 and TRBJ1-2; D is unresolved. This CDR3 region has 11 residues. The V gene's germline CDR1 is DFQATT and CDR2 SNEGSKA (reference sequence). Deletions cut 2 bases from V and 2 bases from J, with 3 bases between. The CDR3 spells CSARQNYGYTF. In DNA form, the CDR3 reads TGCAGTGCTAGACAGAACTATGGCTACACCTTC.

The DNA of the CDR3 is TGTGCCAGCAGCCGAGCGGACTACAATGAGCAGTTCTTC. It encodes CASSRADYNEQFF. This chain uses TRBV9 with TRBJ2-1; TRBD2 is a possible D gene (5 bases). Germline V gene sequence: CDR1 SGDLS, CDR2 YYNGEE. CDR3 length equals 13 residues. The V and J ends lost 4 bases and 3 bases respectively, with 8 bases between them.

The chain couples TRBV28 to TRBJ2-7; a possible D gene is TRBD2 (6 bases). Germline V gives CDR1 MDHEN, CDR2 SYDVKM. Trimming cost V 6 bases and J 3 bases, with 15 bases left between them. This CDR3 comprises 14 residues. Written as DNA, the CDR3 is TGTGCCAGCAGCCAGATAGCGGCAAACTACGAGCAGTACTTC. Its translation: CASSQIAANYEQYF. The full variable domain, with the rest looked up from reference TRBV28 and TRBJ2-7, is DVKVTQSSRYLVKRTGEKVFLECVQDMDHENMFWYRQDPGLGLRLIYFSYDVKMKEKGDIPEGYSVSREKKERFSLILESASTNQTSMYLCASSQIAANYEQYFGPGTRLTVT.